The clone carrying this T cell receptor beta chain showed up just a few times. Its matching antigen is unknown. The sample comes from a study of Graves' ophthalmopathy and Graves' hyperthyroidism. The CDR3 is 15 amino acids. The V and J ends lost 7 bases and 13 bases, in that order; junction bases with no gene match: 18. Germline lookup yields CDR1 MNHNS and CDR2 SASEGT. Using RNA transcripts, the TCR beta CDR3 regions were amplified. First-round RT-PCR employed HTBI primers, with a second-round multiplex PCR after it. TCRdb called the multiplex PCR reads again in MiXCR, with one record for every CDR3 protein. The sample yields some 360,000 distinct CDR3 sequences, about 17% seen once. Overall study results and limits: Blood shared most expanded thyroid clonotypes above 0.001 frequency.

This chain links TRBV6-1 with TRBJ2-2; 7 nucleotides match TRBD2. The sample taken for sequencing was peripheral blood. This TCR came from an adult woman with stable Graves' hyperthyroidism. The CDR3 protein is CASTSTGLTREGLFF. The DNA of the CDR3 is TGTGCCAGCACGTCGACGGGACTCACGAGGGAGGGGCTGTTTTTT.